Listed below are T cell receptor beta chains from one sample, sequenced in a study of T cell responses to AZD1222 COVID-19 vaccine. TCRdb keeps only in-frame clones here, not all; method: immunoSEQ multiplex PCR. The sample holds 110,000 to 150,000 clones, 70% to 90% seen once. This specimen was peripheral blood, taken on day 0 of AZD1222 vaccination. These receptors all come from an adult in good health. CDR3s include the opening cysteine and the closing phenylalanine or tryptophan. The order of the fields is D gene, J gene, CDR3 length, clone size, V gene, CDR3 DNA, CDR3 protein. D genes are given only for firm matches. Clone size is stated in some rows and not others, as once, few, many or a class when expanded.

>-|TRBJ2-7|13|-|TRBV3-1/TRBV3-2
TGTGCCAGCAGATCAGTTGGAACCTACGAGCAGTACTTC
CASRSVGTYEQYF
>-|TRBJ1-6|13|once|TRBV10-1
TGCGCCAGCAGCCTCTCCAGGGATTCACCCCTCCACTTT
CASSLSRDSPLHF
>TRBD2|TRBJ2-1|15|-|TRBV29-1
TGCAGCGTTGATCGTGGGAGCGGGGGGGGCAATGAGCAGTTCTTC
CSVDRGSGGGNEQFF
>-|TRBJ2-4|11|-|TRBV4-1
TGCGCCAGCAGCCCTGGCCTCATTCAGTACTTC
CASSPGLIQYF
>-|TRBJ1-2|13|-|TRBV28
TGTGCCAGCTTAGTTCGTGGCTCCCGCGGCTACACCTTC
CASLVRGSRGYTF
>-|TRBJ1-1|12|once|TRBV5-1
TGCGCCAGCAGCTTGGTCGGGCAGAAAGCTTTCTTT
CASSLVGQKAFF
>-|TRBJ2-3|15|-|TRBV7-2
TGTGCCAGCAGCTTAGGAGGGCTCAGCACAGATACGCAGTATTTT
CASSLGGLSTDTQYF
>-|TRBJ1-1|14|-|TRBV6-5
TGTGCCAGCAGATCCGGGAAGAATACTGCGGAAGCTTTCTTT
CASRSGKNTAEAFF
>-|TRBJ1-2|12|-|TRBV5-6
TGTGCCAGCAGCTTGGGACCGGATGGCTACACCTTC
CASSLGPDGYTF
>TRBD2|TRBJ2-1|15|-|TRBV4-2
TGTGCCAGCAGCCAAGGAGAGCGGGAGTATGACGAGCAGTTCTTC
CASSQGEREYDEQFF
>TRBD2|TRBJ2-1|14|-|TRBV4-1
TGCGCCAGCAGCCAAGTTGAGGGCGGGGGTGAGCAGTTCTTC
CASSQVEGGGEQFF
>-|TRBJ1-2|14|-|TRBV6-5
TGTGCCACCTTGGCCACTCCCGCTAACTATGGCTACACCTTC
CATLATPANYGYTF
>-|TRBJ2-1|15|-|TRBV6-2/TRBV6-3
TGTGCCAGCAGTTACGCAGACAGCCGATACAATGAGCAGTTCTTC
CASSYADSRYNEQFF
>-|TRBJ1-4|14|-|TRBV30
TGTGCCTGGAGTCCCCCCGGGGCGGGTGAAAAACTGTTTTTT
CAWSPPGAGEKLFF
>-|TRBJ1-6|13|-|TRBV6-5
TGTGCCAGCAGCCTACAGCGTATCTCACCCCTCCACTTT
CASSLQRISPLHF
>TRBD2|TRBJ2-7|14|-|TRBV27
TGTGCCAGCAGTTGGACTAGCGGGACGGGCGAGCAGTACTTC
CASSWTSGTGEQYF
>-|TRBJ1-2|15|-|TRBV5-5
TGTGCCAGCAGCCCGGGGCTATACGGGCGCCCTGGCTACACCTTC
CASSPGLYGRPGYTF
>-|TRBJ1-3|15|-|TRBV4-3
TGCGCCAGCAGCCACGATGACGGGAAGGGAAACACCATATATTTT
CASSHDDGKGNTIYF
>-|TRBJ1-5|13|many|TRBV30
TGTGCCTGGACTACCGGGCAGAGTCAGCCCCAGCATTTT
CAWTTGQSQPQHF
>TRBD2|TRBJ2-1|15|-|TRBV7-6
TGTGCCAGCAGCGCAAGCGGGAGCTCCTACAATGAGCAGTTCTTC
CASSASGSSYNEQFF
>-|TRBJ2-1|15|-|TRBV24-1
TGTGCCAAGGCGGCCAGAGGACGCTCCTACAATGAGCAGTTCTTC
CAKAARGRSYNEQFF
>TRBD2|TRBJ2-7|14|-|TRBV20-1
TGCAGTGCTAGTCTAGCGGGAGTCGAACCCGAGCAGTACTTC
CSASLAGVEPEQYF
>-|TRBJ2-1|13|-|TRBV9
TGTGCCAGCAGCGAAGGCAGCAACAATGAGCAGTTCTTC
CASSEGSNNEQFF
>TRBD1|TRBJ1-2|14|-|TRBV10-1
TGCGCCAGCAGTCGACAGGGAGTGAGTCTTGGCTACACCTTC
CASSRQGVSLGYTF
>TRBD2|TRBJ2-1|15|-|TRBV5-4
TGTGCCAGCAGCCTTAGCGGGAGGTCCTACAATGAGCAGTTCTTC
CASSLSGRSYNEQFF
>TRBD1|TRBJ1-1|14|-|TRBV7-9
TGTGCCAGCAGTACCGGGACAGCGAACACTGAAGCTTTCTTT
CASSTGTANTEAFF
>-|TRBJ2-2|15|-|TRBV19
TGTGCCAGTAGTATAGAACGAGGGAAGGCCGGGGAGCTGTTTTTT
CASSIERGKAGELFF
>TRBD1|TRBJ1-2|15|-|TRBV7-2
TGTGCCAGCAGCTTAACAGGGACAGGGCTCAATGGCTACACCTTC
CASSLTGTGLNGYTF
>-|TRBJ1-3|14|-|TRBV6-5
TGTGCCAGCAGGGACATTTACTCTGGAAACACCATATATTTT
CASRDIYSGNTIYF
>-|TRBJ1-2|12|-|TRBV15
TGTGCCACCTCCGACCTTAACTATGGCTACACCTTC
CATSDLNYGYTF
>-|TRBJ2-1|15|-|TRBV2
TGTGCCAGCAGTGCAAAATGGACATCCTACAATGAGCAGTTCTTC
CASSAKWTSYNEQFF
>-|TRBJ1-4|12|few|TRBV3-1/TRBV3-2
TGTGCCAGCAGCCAAACGGCCGGGGAAAGATTTTTT
CASSQTAGERFF
>TRBD1|TRBJ1-2|15|-|TRBV2
TGTGCCAGCAGTGGTCCGGGACAGGGTACCTATGGCTACACCTTC
CASSGPGQGTYGYTF
>-|TRBJ1-6|13|-|TRBV5-1
TGCGCCAGCAGCCAACAGGTTGATTCACCCCTCCACTTT
CASSQQVDSPLHF
>-|TRBJ2-3|14|-|TRBV24-1
TGTGCCACCAGTGACCCCACAAGCGCAGATACGCAGTATTTT
CATSDPTSADTQYF
>-|TRBJ1-5|14|-|TRBV30
TGTGCCTGGAGTATCCCGGGTAGGTCTCAGCCCCAGCATTTT
CAWSIPGRSQPQHF
>-|TRBJ2-3|14|-|TRBV6-2/TRBV6-3
TGTGCCAGCAGCGAGACGGGGAGGCAGGTCGTTCTGTATTTT
CASSETGRQVVLYF
>-|TRBJ1-2|14|once|TRBV5-6
TGTGCCAGCAGCTTTCCGACAGCTAACTATGGCTACACCTTC
CASSFPTANYGYTF
>TRBD1|TRBJ2-5|13|-|TRBV7-8
TGTGCCAGCAGCGGGACAGCACAAGAGACCCAGTACTTC
CASSGTAQETQYF
>-|TRBJ1-5|12|once|TRBV15
TGTGCCACCAGCAGACCGAGTCAGCCCCAGCATTTT
CATSRPSQPQHF
>-|TRBJ1-3|15|-|TRBV18
TGTGCCAGCTCACCATTCCCAAGCTCTGGAAACACCATATATTTT
CASSPFPSSGNTIYF
>-|TRBJ2-1|13|few|TRBV19
TGTGCCAGTTCCCCGAGGGGCTACAATGAGCAGTTCTTC
CASSPRGYNEQFF
>TRBD1|TRBJ1-1|14|-|TRBV7-3
TGTGCCAGCAGCTCCACAGGGGGGGACACTGAAGCTTTCTTT
CASSSTGGDTEAFF
>-|TRBJ2-5|13|once|TRBV2
TGTGCCAGCAGTCCGGGACTTCAAGAGACCCAGTACTTC
CASSPGLQETQYF
>-|TRBJ1-2|15|-|TRBV5-4
TGTGCCAGCAGCTTGGATTTTGAGGGGCGCTATGGCTACACCTTC
CASSLDFEGRYGYTF
>TRBD2|TRBJ2-5|17|-|TRBV19
TGTGCCAGTAGTCCTCGCCGGGTAGCGGGATTAAGCGAGACCCAGTACTTC
CASSPRRVAGLSETQYF
>-|TRBJ2-4|17|-|TRBV11-2
TGTGCCAGCAGCGTGGGAGATTCGCTGAGGGCCAAAAACATTCAGTACTTC
CASSVGDSLRAKNIQYF
>-|TRBJ1-2|14|-|TRBV10-3
TGTGCCATACAGGGCTCAGCGTTGGACTATGGCTACACCTTC
CAIQGSALDYGYTF
>TRBD2|TRBJ2-2|17|-|TRBV27
TGTGCCAGCAGTGTCATCGGACTAGCGGGAAACACCGGGGAGCTGTTTTTT
CASSVIGLAGNTGELFF